Included here is one T cell receptor beta chain sequence, with context. Its target is unknown. The data belong to a study of post-analysis software for immune sequencing data. Study in general: Relapsing-remitting, secondary progressive and progressive-relapsing forms made up the multiple sclerosis disease courses. Study-wide results and caveats: TRBV5-6, TRBV5-1 and TRBV20-1 belonged to a set of roughly 5 TRBV segments that were more frequent in patients than controls. Normalized Chao1 diversity in multiple sclerosis patients fell significantly below that of controls. F measure grouped same-batch samples tightly together.

The TCR beta cDNA libraries carried unique molecular identifiers. TCRdb independently ran MiXCR on the PCR reads; one entry per CDR3 protein. The sample lists roughly 600,000 distinct CDR3 sequences, 44% occurring once. The CDR3 is made up of 15 amino acids. Germline V lookup: CDR1 SGHKS, CDR2 YYEKEE (reference sequence). V shed 6 bases and J shed 2 bases, with 17 bases lying between them. The chain is built from TRBV5-5 and TRBJ1-1, with D possibly TRBD1 on 5 matching bases. The sequence came from a girl between 10 and 17 years old with multiple sclerosis. The sequenced sample consisted of blood. The CDR3 is CASIGAAGQNTEAFF. The DNA for the CDR3 is TGTGCCAGCATAGGGGCGGCAGGGCAAAACACTGAAGCTTTCTTT.